This T cell receptor (beta chain) emerged from a study of shared clonotypes between healthy human individuals (dated by TCRdb to between 2020 and 2021). Describing the broader study: A couple of women and a few men aged 18 to 49 years were included in the cohort. For each donor, CD4 naive and CD4 memory were each run on three plates, CD8 naive on two plates, and CD8 memory on one plate. To estimate repertoire size and how much clonotypes are shared between individuals, the study performed deep sequencing of blood TCR repertoires from a few healthy adults. To increase sequencing depth and limit assay-specific biases, different laboratories used diverse techniques to prepare libraries and sequence TCR repertoires. Leukapheresis yielded between about 0.85 and 9 billion PBMCs per donor. General findings and caveats noted by the study authors: Because the study included a small number of donors, the genetic and exposure-history diversity represented was limited. Only blood was sampled, and tissue TCR repertoires likely differ from those in blood. Based on pairwise subsampling, the degree of clonotype sharing among donors was expected to be affected by sequencing depth. Sharing across several donors was observed for around 5% of naive CD4, over 3% of naive CD8, 2.3% of memory CD4, and roughly 0.4% of memory CD8 clonotypes. Even with the large sequencing depth, rarefaction of the sorted-subset datasets indicated that sequencing was incomplete. Naive subsets generally had larger estimated clonotype richness than memory subsets did. Clonotypes shared by all four sorted-subset donors showed higher generation probabilities than non-shared clonotypes.

Donors were healthy HIV-negative adults with no recently reported acute infections or vaccinations. Every donor was a Caucasian adult living in Nashville, Tennessee, USA. Magnetic negative selection was used to enrich CD4+ T cells, after which naive cells were positively selected on CD45RA and the negative fraction became the memory subset. Blood was obtained by leukapheresis, after which PBMCs were separated by Ficoll-Histopaque density gradient centrifugation and cryopreserved in liquid nitrogen vapor phase. Analytical flow cytometry was used to check the purity and quantity of each magnetically sorted T cell population. Each sorted fraction had its genomic DNA isolated and then quantified by UV absorbance on a Nanodrop 2000c. Using the deep immunoSEQ assay, TCR CDR3 regions were amplified from genomic DNA by multiplex PCR. Extracted genomic DNA from each cell subset was distributed evenly across all wells of several immunoSEQ 96-well plates, and each plate was treated as a replicate. Each replicate PCR for sorted subsets received roughly 0.2 ug genomic DNA, equal to some 32,000 T cell genomes. The purified libraries were quantified using a Qubit 3.0 fluorometer, sized with a Bioanalyzer 2100, and then quantified again using the KAPA Library Quantification kit. Each immunoSEQ 96-well plate was sequenced on its own single-read 150-cycle Illumina NextSeq 550 flow cell. Under the source paper's analysis protocol: Because the immunoSEQ output held only junctional sequences and lacked quality scores, the filtering could not match the filtering applied to full-length reads. Sequences were annotated with PyIR, a Python wrapper for IgBLAST v1.9, and V/J genes and CDR3 were assigned using IMGT germline references. Reads were filtered out if the reads had weak V/J assignments (E-value above 1e-6), no CDR3, stop codons, out-of-frame junctions, or ambiguous translated residues. V3J clonotypes were defined as sequences sharing an identical inferred V gene, J gene, and CDR3 amino acid sequence. Percentage overlap between repertoires was computed as shared unique clonotypes divided by the size of the smaller repertoire. Richness of each repertoire was evaluated using RTK rarefaction, the Chao1 estimator, and Recon v2.1 estimates of unobserved clonotypes. OLGA was used to compute generation probabilities for all TCRbeta clonotypes that the gDNA method yielded from several donors. As stored in TCRdb, this immuneACCESS dataset retains in-frame rearrangements with V and J assigned. A fraction of the clones does not appear; measured against another copy, unresolved V genes explain less than half of the discrepancy, and the remainder lacks a known reason. Clone size and the V and J calls come from that table; the DNA yielded D and trimming. Present in this sample are over a million clones, around 95% of which were seen just once. The leading ten clones occupy 1% to 1.5% of the sample.

On this clone itself: Its antigen specificity is not known. Base qualities are not recorded, but no much larger clone differs from it by a single base.

In the germline V gene, CDR1 corresponds to SGHTA and CDR2 to FQGNSA. The trim is 5 bases for V and 4 bases for J, with a gap of 5 bases between the germline ends. The CDR3 contains 11 residues, cysteine and phenylalanine counted. Here the CDR3 DNA is all that survives: 33 bases in frame from base 1. The chain couples TRBV7-2 to TRBJ1-1; no confident D gene assignment can be made. Sequencing used naive CD4+ T cells sorted from blood. Per the publication, the cell subset or site label means: CD45RA+ positively selected. The receptor comes from a man under 40 in good health. At the DNA level, the sequence is TGTGCCAGCAGCCCCCGCACTGAAGCTTTCTTT. Its protein is CASSPRTEAFF.